This TCR beta chain was sequenced for a study of blood T cell repertoires in COVID-19. Germline V gives CDR1 SGHDN, CDR2 FVKESK. The CDR3 is made up of 15 amino acids. V lost 4 bases and J 0 bases, leaving 10 bases between the germline ends. Study processing details: By means of reference gene primer amplification, nucleated cell counts were estimated. Profiled with immunoSEQ multiplex PCR; TCRdb holds only in-frame clones, not every one. V and J calls and clone size come straight from that table; D and trimming were deduced from the DNA. The repertoire holds about 150,000 clones, with 80% to 90% as singletons.

The origin of this receptor is a man between 60 and 70 years old with active or convalescent COVID-19. The specimen was peripheral blood. The chain recombines TRBV14 with TRBJ2-1; D is ambiguous. DNA for the CDR3: TGTGCCAGCAGCCCCTCGTCCTCCTCCTACAATGAGCAGTTCTTC. Translated: CASSPSSSSYNEQFF.